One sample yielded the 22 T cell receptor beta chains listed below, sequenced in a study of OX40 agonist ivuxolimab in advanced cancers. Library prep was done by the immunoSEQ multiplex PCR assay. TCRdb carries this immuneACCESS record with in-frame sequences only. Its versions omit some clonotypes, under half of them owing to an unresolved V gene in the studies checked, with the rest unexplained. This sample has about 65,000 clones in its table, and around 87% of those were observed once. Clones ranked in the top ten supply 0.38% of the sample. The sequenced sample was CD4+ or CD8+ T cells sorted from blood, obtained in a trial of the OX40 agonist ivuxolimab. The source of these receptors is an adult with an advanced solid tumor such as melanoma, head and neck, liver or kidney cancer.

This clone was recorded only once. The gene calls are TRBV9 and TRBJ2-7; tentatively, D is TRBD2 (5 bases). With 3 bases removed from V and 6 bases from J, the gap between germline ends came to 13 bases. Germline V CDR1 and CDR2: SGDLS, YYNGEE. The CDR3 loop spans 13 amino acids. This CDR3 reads CASSEGSFSEQYF. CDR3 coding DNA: TGTGCCAGCAGCGAAGGGAGTTTCTCCGAGCAGTACTTC. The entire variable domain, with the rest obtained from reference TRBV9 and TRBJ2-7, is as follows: DSGVTQTPKHLITATGQRVTLRCSPRSGDLSVYWYQQSLDQGLQFLIQYYNGEERAKGNILERFSAQQFPDLHSELNLSSLELGDSALYFCASSEGSFSEQYFGPGTRLTVT.

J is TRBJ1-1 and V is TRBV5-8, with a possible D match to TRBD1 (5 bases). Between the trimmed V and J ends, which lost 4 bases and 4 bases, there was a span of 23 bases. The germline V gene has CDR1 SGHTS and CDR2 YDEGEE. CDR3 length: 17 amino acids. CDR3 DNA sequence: TGTGCCAGCAGCCTCCCCGTGCGGGGGAGATCCCCCACTGAAGCTTTCTTT. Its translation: CASSLPVRGRSPTEAFF.

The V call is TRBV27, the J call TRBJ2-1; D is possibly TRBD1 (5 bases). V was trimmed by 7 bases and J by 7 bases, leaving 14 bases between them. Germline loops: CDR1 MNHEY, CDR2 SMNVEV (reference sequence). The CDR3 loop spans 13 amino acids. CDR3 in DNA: TGTGCCAGCACCGGGCAGGGTTTTAATGAGCAGTTCTTC. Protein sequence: CASTGQGFNEQFF.

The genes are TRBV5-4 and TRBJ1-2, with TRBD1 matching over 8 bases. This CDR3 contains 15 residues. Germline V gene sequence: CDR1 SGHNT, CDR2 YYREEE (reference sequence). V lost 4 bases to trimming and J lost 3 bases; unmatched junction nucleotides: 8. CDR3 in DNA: TGTGCCAGCAGCGCCCCAGGGGGCGGGGACTATGGCTACACCTTC. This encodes CASSAPGGGDYGYTF.

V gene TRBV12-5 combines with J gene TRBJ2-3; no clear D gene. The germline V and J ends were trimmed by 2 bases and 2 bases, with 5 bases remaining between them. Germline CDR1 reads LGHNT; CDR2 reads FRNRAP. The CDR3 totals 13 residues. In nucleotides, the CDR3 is TGTGCTAGTGGTTTGCAGGCCACAGATACGCAGTATTTT. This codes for CASGLQATDTQYF. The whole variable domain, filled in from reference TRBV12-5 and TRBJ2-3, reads DARVTQTPRHKVTEMGQEVTMRCQPILGHNTVFWYRQTMMQGLELLAYFRNRAPLDDSGMPKDRFSAEMPDATLATLKIQPSEPRDSAVYFCASGLQATDTQYFGPGTRLTVL.

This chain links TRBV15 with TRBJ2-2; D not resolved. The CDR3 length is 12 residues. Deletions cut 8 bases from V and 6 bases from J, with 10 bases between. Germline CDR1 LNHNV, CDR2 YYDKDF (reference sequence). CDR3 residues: CATGIEPGELFF. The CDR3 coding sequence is TGTGCCACCGGAATTGAGCCCGGGGAGCTGTTTTTT.

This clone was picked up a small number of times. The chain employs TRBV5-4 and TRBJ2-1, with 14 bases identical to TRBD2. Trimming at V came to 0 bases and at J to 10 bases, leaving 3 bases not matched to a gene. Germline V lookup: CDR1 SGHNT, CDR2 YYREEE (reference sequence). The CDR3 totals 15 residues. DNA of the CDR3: TGTGCCAGCAGCTTGGGAGGACTAGCGGGGGGAGAGCAGTTCTTC. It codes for CASSLGGLAGGEQFF.

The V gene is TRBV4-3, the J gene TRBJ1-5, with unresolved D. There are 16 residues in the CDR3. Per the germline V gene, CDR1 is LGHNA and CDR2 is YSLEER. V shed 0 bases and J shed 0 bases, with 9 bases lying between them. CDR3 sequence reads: CASSQDARISNQPQHF. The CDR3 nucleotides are TGCGCCAGCAGCCAAGACGCCAGAATTAGCAATCAGCCCCAGCATTTT.

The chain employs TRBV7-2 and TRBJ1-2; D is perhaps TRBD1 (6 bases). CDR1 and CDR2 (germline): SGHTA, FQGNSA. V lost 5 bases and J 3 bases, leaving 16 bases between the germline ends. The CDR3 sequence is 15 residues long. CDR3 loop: CASSPPGAAYYGYTF. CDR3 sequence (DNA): TGTGCCAGCAGCCCCCCAGGGGCAGCATACTATGGCTACACCTTC.

The CDR3: CASSPPARASDTQYF. The CDR3, as DNA: TGTGCCAGCTCACCCCCCGCCAGGGCTTCAGATACGCAGTATTTT. The rearrangement uses TRBV18 and TRBJ2-3; D is perhaps TRBD1 (5 bases). Trimming removed 3 bases at V and 4 bases at J, with 14 bases between. This CDR3 is 15 amino acids long. CDR1 is KGHSH and CDR2 is LQKENI in the germline V gene.

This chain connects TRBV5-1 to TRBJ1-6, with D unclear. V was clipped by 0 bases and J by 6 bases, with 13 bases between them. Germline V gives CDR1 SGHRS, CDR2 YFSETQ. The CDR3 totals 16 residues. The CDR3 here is CASSLAGGRSNSPLHF. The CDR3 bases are TGCGCCAGCAGCTTGGCCGGTGGGAGGAGTAATTCACCCCTCCACTTT.

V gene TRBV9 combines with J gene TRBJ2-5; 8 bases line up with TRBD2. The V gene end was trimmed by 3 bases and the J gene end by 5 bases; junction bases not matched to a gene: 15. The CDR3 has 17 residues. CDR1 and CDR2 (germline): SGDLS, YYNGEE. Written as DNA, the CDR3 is TGTGCCAGCAGCGGGACCCCACTGGCGGGGGGCCAGGAGACCCAGTACTTC. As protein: CASSGTPLAGGQETQYF. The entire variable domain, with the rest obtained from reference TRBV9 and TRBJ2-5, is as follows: DSGVTQTPKHLITATGQRVTLRCSPRSGDLSVYWYQQSLDQGLQFLIQYYNGEERAKGNILERFSAQQFPDLHSELNLSSLELGDSALYFCASSGTPLAGGQETQYFGPGTRLLVL.

The CDR3 sequence: CASSPSLRETDTQYF. As DNA, the CDR3 is TGTGCCAGCAGCCCGTCTTTACGGGAGACAGATACGCAGTATTTT. The chain carries TRBV7-2 and TRBJ2-3; D may be TRBD2 (6 bases). Trimming removed 5 bases from V and 3 bases from J, with 15 bases in between. This CDR3 comprises 15 residues. Germline loops: CDR1 SGHTA, CDR2 FQGNSA.

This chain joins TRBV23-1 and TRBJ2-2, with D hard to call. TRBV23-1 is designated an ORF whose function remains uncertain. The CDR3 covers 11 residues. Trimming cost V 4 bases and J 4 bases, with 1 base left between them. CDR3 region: CASSPTGELFF. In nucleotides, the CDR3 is TGCGCCAGCAGTCCCACCGGGGAGCTGTTTTTT.

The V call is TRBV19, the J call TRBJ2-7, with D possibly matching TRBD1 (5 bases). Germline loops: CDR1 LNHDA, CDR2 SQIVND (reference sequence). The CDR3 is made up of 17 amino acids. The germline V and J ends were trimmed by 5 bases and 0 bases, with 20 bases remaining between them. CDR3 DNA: TGTGCCAGTAGTGGGGCGATCGGGCGCCCCAACTCCTACGAGCAGTACTTC. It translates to CASSGAIGRPNSYEQYF.

The CDR3: CASSLVSGRTTDTQYF. The DNA for the CDR3 is TGTGCCAGCAGCTTGGTTTCTGGACGGACTACAGATACGCAGTATTTT. The chain is built from TRBV5-4 and TRBJ2-3; perhaps TRBD2 as D (5 bases). The CDR3 has 16 residues. CDR1 is SGHNT and CDR2 is YYREEE in the germline V gene (reference sequence). V dropped 0 bases and J dropped 3 bases, with 14 bases sitting between them.

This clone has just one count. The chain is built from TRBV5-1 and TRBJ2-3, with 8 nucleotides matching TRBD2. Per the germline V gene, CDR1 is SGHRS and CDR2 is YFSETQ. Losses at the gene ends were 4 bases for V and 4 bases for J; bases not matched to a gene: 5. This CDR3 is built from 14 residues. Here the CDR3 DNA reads TGCGCCAGCAGCCTGTACGGGGGGGCAGATACGCAGTATTTT. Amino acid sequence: CASSLYGGADTQYF.

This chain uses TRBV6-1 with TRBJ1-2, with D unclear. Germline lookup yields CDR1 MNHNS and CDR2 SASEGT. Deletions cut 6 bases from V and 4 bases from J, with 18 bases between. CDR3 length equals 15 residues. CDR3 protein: CASRDGPPAGYGYTF. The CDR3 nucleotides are TGTGCCAGCAGGGACGGACCTCCAGCGGGCTATGGCTACACCTTC.

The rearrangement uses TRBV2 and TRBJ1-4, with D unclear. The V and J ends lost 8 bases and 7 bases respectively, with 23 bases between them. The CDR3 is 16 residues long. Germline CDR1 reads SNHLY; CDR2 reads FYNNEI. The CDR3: CASESMTDGRGEKLFF. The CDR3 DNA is TGTGCCAGCGAATCTATGACGGACGGGCGGGGTGAAAAACTGTTTTTT.

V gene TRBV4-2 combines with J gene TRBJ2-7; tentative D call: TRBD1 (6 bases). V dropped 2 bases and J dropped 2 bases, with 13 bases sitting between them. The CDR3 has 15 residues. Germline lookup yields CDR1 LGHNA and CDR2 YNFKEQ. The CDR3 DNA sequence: TGTGCCAGCAGCCAACGGGACACCCTCACCTACGAGCAGTACTTC. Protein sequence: CASSQRDTLTYEQYF.

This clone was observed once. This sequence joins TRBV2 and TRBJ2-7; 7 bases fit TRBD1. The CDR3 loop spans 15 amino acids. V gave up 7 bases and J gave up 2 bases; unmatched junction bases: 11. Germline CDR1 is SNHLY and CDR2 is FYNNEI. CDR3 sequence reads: CASKESGTETYEQYF. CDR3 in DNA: TGTGCCAGCAAAGAGTCCGGGACAGAGACCTACGAGCAGTACTTC.

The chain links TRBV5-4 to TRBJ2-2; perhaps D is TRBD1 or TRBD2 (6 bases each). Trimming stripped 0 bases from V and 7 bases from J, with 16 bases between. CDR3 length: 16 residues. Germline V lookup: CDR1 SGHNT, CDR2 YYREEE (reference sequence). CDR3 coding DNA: TGTGCCAGCAGCTTGGCGGGGGCAGGATCGGGCGGGGAGCTGTTTTTT. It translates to CASSLAGAGSGGELFF.